The clone carrying this T cell receptor (beta chain) turned up a few times. Its antigen is still unknown. One entry per CDR3 protein, called by TCRdb with MiXCR from the 5' RACE reads. Of 470,000 or so distinct CDR3 sequences listed, 15% to 25% were seen once; the top ten hold about 8.8%. This sample is drawn from a study of T-cell memory formation after mild COVID-19. For the study at large: There were largely donor-specific TCR clusters. Study results and limitations: SARS-CoV-2 specificity of second-wave clones peaking day 37 was unconfirmed.

This CDR3 has 15 amino acids. Trimming removed 4 bases from V and 3 bases from J; junction bases left unmatched: 6. CDR1 ENHRY and CDR2 SYGVKD come from the germline V gene. The sequenced sample was PBMCs or a T cell subset sorted from them (not recorded which). The receptor comes from an adult woman who had mild COVID-19 (a few samples of this study predate the infection). Cell type and time point are not known. The chain couples TRBV10-3 to TRBJ2-5; the match to TRBD1 covers 9 bases. This CDR3 reads CAISVTGGREETQYF. The CDR3 nucleotides read TGTGCCATCAGTGTTACAGGGGGCAGGGAAGAGACCCAGTACTTC.